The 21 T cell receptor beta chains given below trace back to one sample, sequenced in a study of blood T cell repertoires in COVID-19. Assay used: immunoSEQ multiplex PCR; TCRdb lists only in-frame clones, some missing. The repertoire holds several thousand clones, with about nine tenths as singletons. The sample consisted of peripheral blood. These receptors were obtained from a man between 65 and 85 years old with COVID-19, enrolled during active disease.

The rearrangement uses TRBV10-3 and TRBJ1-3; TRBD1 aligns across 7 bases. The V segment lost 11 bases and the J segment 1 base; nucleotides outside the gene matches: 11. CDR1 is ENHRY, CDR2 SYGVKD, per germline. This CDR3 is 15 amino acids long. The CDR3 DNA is TGTGCCGCCGAGGACAGGTATTCTTCTGGAAACACCATATATTTT. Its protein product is CAAEDRYSSGNTIYF.

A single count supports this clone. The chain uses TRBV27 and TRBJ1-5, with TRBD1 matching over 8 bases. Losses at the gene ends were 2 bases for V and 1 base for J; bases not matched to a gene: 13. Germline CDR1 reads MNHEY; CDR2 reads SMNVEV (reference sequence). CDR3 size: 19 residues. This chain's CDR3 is CASSLKGGGQGGSNQPQHF. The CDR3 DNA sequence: TGTGCCAGCAGTTTAAAGGGGGGCGGACAGGGCGGGAGCAATCAGCCCCAGCATTTT.

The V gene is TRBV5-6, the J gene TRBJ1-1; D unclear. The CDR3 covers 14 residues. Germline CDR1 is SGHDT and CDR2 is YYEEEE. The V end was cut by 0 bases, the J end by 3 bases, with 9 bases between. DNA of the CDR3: TGTGCCAGCAGCTTGGCCGAGCTATACACTGAAGCTTTCTTT. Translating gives CASSLAELYTEAFF.

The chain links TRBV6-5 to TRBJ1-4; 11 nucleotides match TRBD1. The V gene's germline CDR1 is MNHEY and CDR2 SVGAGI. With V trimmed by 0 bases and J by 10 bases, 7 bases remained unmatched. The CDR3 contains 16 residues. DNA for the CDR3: TGTGCCAGCAGTTACTCGGACGGGACAGGGGGAGGAAAACTGTTTTTT. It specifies CASSYSDGTGGGKLFF.

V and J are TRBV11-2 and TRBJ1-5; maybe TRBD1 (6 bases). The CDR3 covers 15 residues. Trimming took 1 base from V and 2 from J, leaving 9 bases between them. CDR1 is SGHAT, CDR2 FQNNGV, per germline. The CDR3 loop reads CASSLVPGGNQPQHF. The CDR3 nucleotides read TGTGCCAGCAGCTTAGTCCCAGGGGGCAATCAGCCCCAGCATTTT.

CDR3 nucleotides: TGTGCCAGCAGCTTAGGCCTCGGGGGGCGAGGAAACACCATATATTTT. Encoded protein: CASSLGLGGRGNTIYF. This rearrangement joins TRBV13 to TRBJ1-3; TRBD1 might be the D (6 bases). CDR3 length equals 16 residues. V was trimmed by 0 bases and J by 4 bases, leaving 13 bases between them. Germline lookup yields CDR1 PRHDT and CDR2 FYEKMQ (reference sequence).

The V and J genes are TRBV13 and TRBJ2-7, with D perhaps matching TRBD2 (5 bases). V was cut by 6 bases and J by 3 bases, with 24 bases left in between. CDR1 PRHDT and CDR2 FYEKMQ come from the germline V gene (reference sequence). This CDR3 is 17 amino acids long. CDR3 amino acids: CASSSRSRVTRRYEQYF. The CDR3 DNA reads TGTGCCAGCAGTTCTCGCTCGCGGGTAACCCGCCGCTACGAGCAGTACTTC.

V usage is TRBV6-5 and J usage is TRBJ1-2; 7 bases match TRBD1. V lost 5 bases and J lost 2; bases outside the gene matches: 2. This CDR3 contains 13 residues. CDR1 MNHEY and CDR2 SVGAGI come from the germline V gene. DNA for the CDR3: TGTGCCAGCAGTCCACAGGGGAACTATGGCTACACCTTC. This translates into CASSPQGNYGYTF.

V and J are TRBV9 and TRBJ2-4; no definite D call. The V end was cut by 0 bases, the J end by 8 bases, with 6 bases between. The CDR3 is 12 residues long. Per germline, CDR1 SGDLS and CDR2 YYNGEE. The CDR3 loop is CASSVGPDIQYF. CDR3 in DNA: TGTGCCAGCAGCGTAGGGCCCGACATTCAGTACTTC.

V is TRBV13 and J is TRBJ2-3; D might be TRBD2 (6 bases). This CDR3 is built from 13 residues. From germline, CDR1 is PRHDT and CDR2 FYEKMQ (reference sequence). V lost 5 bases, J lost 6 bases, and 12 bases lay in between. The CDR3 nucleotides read TGTGCCAGCAGCCTCCAACGGGGGGATACGCAGTATTTT. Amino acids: CASSLQRGDTQYF.

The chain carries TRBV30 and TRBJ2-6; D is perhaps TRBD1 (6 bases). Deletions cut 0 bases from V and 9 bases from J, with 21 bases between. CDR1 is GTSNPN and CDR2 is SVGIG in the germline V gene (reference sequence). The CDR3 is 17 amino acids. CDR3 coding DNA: TGTGCCTGGAGTGTACTCTTAGGGGCAGGGGAAGGCAACGTCCTGACTTTC. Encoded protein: CAWSVLLGAGEGNVLTF. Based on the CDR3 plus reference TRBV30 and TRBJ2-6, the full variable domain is SQTIHQWPATLVQPVGSPLSLECTVEGTSNPNLYWYRQAAGRGLQLLFYSVGIGQISSEVPQNLSASRPQDRQFILSSKKLLLSDSGFYLCAWSVLLGAGEGNVLTFGAGSRLTVL.

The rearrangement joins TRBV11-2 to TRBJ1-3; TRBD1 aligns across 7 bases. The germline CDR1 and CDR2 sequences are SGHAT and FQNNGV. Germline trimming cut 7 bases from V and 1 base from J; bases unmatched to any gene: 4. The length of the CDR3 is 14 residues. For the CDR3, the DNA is TGTGCCAGCACGCCAGGGGGTTCTGGAAACACCATATATTTT. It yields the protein CASTPGGSGNTIYF. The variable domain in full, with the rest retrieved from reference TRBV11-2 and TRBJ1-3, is EAGVAQSPRYKIIEKRQSVAFWCNPISGHATLYWYQQILGQGPKLLIQFQNNGVVDDSQLPKDRFSAERLKGVDSTLKIQPAKLEDSAVYLCASTPGGSGNTIYFGEGSWLTVV.

The CDR3 nucleotides are TGTGCCAGCAGTTCTCCGGGACAGGCCTCCTACGAGCAGTACTTC. As protein: CASSSPGQASYEQYF. The chain is built from TRBV6-5 and TRBJ2-7, with 8 nucleotides matching TRBD1. Germline V CDR1 and CDR2: MNHEY, SVGAGI. The CDR3 contains 15 residues. The V gene end was trimmed by 4 bases and the J gene end by 0 bases; junction bases not matched to a gene: 5.

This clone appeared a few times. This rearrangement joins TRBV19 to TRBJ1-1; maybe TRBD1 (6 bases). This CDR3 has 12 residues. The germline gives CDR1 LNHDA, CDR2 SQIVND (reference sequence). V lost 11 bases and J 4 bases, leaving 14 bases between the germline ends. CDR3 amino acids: CAVLTGITEAFF. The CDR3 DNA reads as TGTGCCGTTCTTACAGGGATCACTGAAGCTTTCTTT. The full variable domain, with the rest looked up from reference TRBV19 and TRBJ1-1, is DGGITQSPKYLFRKEGQNVTLSCEQNLNHDAMYWYRQDPGQGLRLIYYSQIVNDFQKGDIAEGYSVSREKKESFPLTVTSAQKNPTAFYLCAVLTGITEAFFGQGTRLTVV.

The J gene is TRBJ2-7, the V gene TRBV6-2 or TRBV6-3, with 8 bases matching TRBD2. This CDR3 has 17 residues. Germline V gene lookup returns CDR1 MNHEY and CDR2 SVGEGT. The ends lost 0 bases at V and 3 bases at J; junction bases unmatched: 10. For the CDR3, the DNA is TGTGCCAGCAGTTACTCCGGGAGCGGGAGACGATACTACGAGCAGTACTTC. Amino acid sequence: CASSYSGSGRRYYEQYF.

The CDR3 nucleotides read TGTGCCAGCAGCCCCGTCTTGAACACTGAAGCTTTCTTT. Protein: CASSPVLNTEAFF. The rearrangement uses TRBV7-9 and TRBJ1-1; D remains unclear. Germline V CDR1 and CDR2: SEHNR, FQNEAQ (reference sequence). The CDR3 totals 13 residues. V was trimmed by 5 bases and J by 0 bases, leaving 7 bases between them.

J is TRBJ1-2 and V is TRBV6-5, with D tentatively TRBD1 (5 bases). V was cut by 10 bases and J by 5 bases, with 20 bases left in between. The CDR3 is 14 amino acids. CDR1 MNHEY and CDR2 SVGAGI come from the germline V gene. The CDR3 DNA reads TGTGCCATAAGACAGAATATCGCTCCGTATGGCTACACCTTC. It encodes CAIRQNIAPYGYTF.

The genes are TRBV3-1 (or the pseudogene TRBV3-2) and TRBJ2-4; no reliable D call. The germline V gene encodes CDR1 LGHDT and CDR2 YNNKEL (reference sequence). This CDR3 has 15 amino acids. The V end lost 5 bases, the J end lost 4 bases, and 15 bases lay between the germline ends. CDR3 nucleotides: TGTGCCAGCAGCAGCGCGTTGCAAAGAAAAAACATTCAGTACTTC. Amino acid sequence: CASSSALQRKNIQYF.

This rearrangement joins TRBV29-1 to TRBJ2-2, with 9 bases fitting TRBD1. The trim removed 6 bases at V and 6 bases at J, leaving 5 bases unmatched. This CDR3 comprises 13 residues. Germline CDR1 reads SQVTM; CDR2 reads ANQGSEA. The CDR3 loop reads CSVGTGRAGELFF. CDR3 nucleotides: TGCAGCGTGGGGACAGGGAGGGCCGGGGAGCTGTTTTTT.

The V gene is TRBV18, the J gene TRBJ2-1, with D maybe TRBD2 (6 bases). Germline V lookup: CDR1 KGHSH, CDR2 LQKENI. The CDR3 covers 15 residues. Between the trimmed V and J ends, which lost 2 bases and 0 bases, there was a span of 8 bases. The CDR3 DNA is TGTGCCAGCTCACCAGACGGGAGCTCCTACAATGAGCAGTTCTTC. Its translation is CASSPDGSSYNEQFF.

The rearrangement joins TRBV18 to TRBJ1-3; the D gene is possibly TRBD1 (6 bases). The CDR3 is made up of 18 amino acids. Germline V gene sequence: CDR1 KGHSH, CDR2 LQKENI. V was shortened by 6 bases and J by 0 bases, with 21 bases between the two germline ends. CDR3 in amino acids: CASSRGLEDSHSGNTIYF. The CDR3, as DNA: TGTGCCAGCTCCCGCGGATTAGAGGACAGTCACTCTGGAAACACCATATATTTT.